The 2 T cell receptor beta chains listed next were all sequenced from one sample in a study of cytomegalovirus exposure and HLA in healthy donors (dated by TCRdb to 2015 to 2018). Library creation used the immunoSEQ multiplex PCR assay. For the multiplex PCR, a mixture combining 60 forward primers for TCR Vbeta segments and 13 reverse primers for TCR Jbeta segments was used. This is the immuneACCESS table as TCRdb keeps it, with only in-frame sequences that have V and J called. A part of the clones is gone; compared with another copy, unresolved V genes explain less than half, and the rest is unexplained. This sample holds 150,000 to 200,000 clones; 78% were observed only once. The top ten hold about 5.6% of the sample. The sequenced material came from PBMCs. Receptors were obtained from a woman aged 25-40 years in good health and CMV-seropositive.

This chain links TRBV20-1 with TRBJ2-1; D is uncertain. The germline CDR1 and CDR2 sequences are DFQATT and SNEGSKA (reference sequence). V lost 6 bases and J 9 bases, leaving 12 bases between the germline ends. This CDR3 region has 11 residues. In nucleotides, the CDR3 is TGCAGTGCACCCGATGAGAGTGAGCAGTTCTTC. Its translation is CSAPDESEQFF.

J is TRBJ2-5 and V is TRBV5-1, with D perhaps matching TRBD2 (6 bases). This CDR3 spans 17 amino acids. The germline V and J ends were trimmed by 4 bases and 0 bases, with 19 bases remaining between them. Germline CDR1 is SGHRS and CDR2 is YFSETQ. In DNA, the CDR3 is TGCGCCAGCAGCGCCGCTATGTGGGGGAGGTACCAAGAGACCCAGTACTTC. Translation: CASSAAMWGRYQETQYF.